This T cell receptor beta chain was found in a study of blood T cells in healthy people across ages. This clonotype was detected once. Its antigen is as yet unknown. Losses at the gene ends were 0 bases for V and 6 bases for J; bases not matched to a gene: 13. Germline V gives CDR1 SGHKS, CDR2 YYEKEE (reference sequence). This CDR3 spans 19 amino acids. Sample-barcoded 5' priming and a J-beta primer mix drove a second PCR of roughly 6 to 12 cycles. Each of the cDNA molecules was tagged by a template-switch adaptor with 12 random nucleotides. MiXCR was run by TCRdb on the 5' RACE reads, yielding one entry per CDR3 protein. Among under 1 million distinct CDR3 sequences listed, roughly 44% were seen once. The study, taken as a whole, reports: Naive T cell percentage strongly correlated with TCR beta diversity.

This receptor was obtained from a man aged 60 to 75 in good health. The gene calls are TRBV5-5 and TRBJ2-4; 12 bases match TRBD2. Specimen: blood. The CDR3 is CASSLAVIASGRAGNIQYF. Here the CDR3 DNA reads TGTGCCAGCAGCTTGGCCGTTATCGCTAGCGGGAGGGCCGGAAACATTCAGTACTTC.